This T cell receptor beta chain was sequenced during a study of shared clonotypes between healthy human individuals. Study-level information: Aged 18 to 49, the donors were two women and a few men. Whole-study results and caveats: Memory subsets generally showed lower estimated richness than naive subsets.

The V and J ends lost 3 bases and 6 bases, in that order; junction bases with no gene match: 4. Looked up from germline, CDR1 is KGHSH and CDR2 is LQKENI. The CDR3 contains 13 residues. A deep-level run was used for the assay. Genomic DNA of each subset was evenly split across several immunoSEQ plates. Assay: immunoSEQ multiplex PCR; the TCRdb copy retains only in-frame clones and omits some. This table has 2,500,000 or so clones, approximately 94% appearing once. Remarks on this clone: Its antigen remains unidentified.

Sequenced sample: naive CD4+ T cells from PBMCs. The subset denotes: CD45RA+ positively selected. This TCR was sampled from a man between 18 and 29 years old in good health. Some clones in this sample may be carry-over from other donors' samples. The chain carries TRBV18 and TRBJ1-1, with 7 bases lining up with TRBD1. The CDR3 loop is CASSPDRFSEAFF. The CDR3 DNA follows: TGTGCCAGCTCACCGGACAGGTTTTCTGAAGCTTTCTTT. Looking up the rest from reference TRBV18 and TRBJ1-1 gives the full variable domain: NAGVMQNPRHLVRRRGQEARLRCSPMKGHSHVYWYRQLPEEGLKFMVYLQKENIIDESGMPKERFSAEFPKEGPSILRIQQVVRGDSAAYFCASSPDRFSEAFFGQGTRLTVV.